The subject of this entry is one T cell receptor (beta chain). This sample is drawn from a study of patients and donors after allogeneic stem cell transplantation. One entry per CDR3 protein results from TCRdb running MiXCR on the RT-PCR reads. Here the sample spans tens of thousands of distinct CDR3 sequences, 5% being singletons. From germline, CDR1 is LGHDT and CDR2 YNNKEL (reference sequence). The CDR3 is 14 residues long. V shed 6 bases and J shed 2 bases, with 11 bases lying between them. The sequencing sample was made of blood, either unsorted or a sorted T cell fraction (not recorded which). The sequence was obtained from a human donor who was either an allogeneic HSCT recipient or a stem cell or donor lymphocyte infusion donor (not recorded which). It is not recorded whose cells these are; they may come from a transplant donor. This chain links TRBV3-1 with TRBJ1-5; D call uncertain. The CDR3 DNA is TGTGCCAGCAGTCCCTGGAGGGGCAATCAGCCCCAGCATTTT. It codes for CASSPWRGNQPQHF.